The rows below give T cell receptor beta chains drawn from one sample of a study of CD8 T cells in Susac syndrome. TCRdb reprocessed the immunoSEQ multiplex PCR reads via MiXCR and lists one record per CDR3 protein. The data show about 150,000 distinct CDR3 sequences, about 96% seen once. Sequencing input: CD4+ T cells from PBMCs. These receptors originate from a human donor with Susac syndrome. Both conserved end residues are part of each CDR3. Each record gives: clone size, CDR3 length, V gene, J gene, D gene, CDR3 protein, CDR3 DNA. A D gene is named only where the DNA matches it firmly. The listing skips clone size in some rows; elsewhere it reads once, few, many or a size class.

NA,14,TRBV29-1,TRBJ1-1,NA,CSVESAGANTEAFF,TGCAGCGTTGAATCTGCGGGGGCGAACACTGAAGCTTTCTTT
once,13,TRBV28,TRBJ2-5,NA,CASTSGGVETQYF,TGTGCCAGCACCTCGGGGGGCGTGGAGACCCAGTACTTC
once,14,TRBV13,TRBJ2-2,NA,CASSLRAVTGELFF,TGTGCCAGCAGCTTACGGGCAGTCACCGGGGAGCTGTTTTTT
NA,15,TRBV7-3,TRBJ2-5,TRBD1,CASSPGGAGRETQYF,TGTGCCAGCAGCCCAGGGGGCGCAGGCCGGGAGACCCAGTACTTC
NA,13,TRBV6-5,TRBJ1-2,NA,CASTRDGGYGYTF,TGTGCCAGCACCCGAGACGGTGGCTATGGCTACACCTTC
NA,15,TRBV14,TRBJ1-2,NA,CASSQNRGGNYGYTF,TGTGCCAGCAGCCAGAACCGAGGAGGGAACTATGGCTACACCTTC
NA,14,TRBV5-6,TRBJ2-7,NA,CASSLGLALYEQYF,TGTGCCAGCAGCTTGGGGCTAGCGCTCTACGAGCAGTACTTC
NA,13,TRBV13,TRBJ1-3,NA,CASSRRERNTIYF,TGTGCCAGCAGCCGCAGGGAAAGAAACACCATATATTTT
NA,13,TRBV5-1,TRBJ2-7,NA,CASRPPSRREQYF,TGCGCCAGCAGGCCCCCCAGTCGCCGCGAGCAGTACTTC
NA,15,TRBV28,TRBJ2-2,NA,CASRLADANTGELFF,TGTGCCAGCAGATTAGCGGACGCGAACACCGGGGAGCTGTTTTTT
NA,15,TRBV7-2,TRBJ2-7,TRBD2,CASSRGLAGGGEQYF,TGTGCCAGCAGCCGAGGACTAGCGGGAGGGGGTGAGCAGTACTTC
NA,15,TRBV18,TRBJ2-5,TRBD1,CASSPRTGARETQYF,TGTGCCAGCTCACCGAGAACAGGGGCACGAGAGACCCAGTACTTC
NA,15,TRBV24-1,TRBJ2-1,TRBD2,CATSDGLAGNNEQFF,TGTGCCACCAGTGACGGGCTAGCGGGGAACAATGAGCAGTTCTTC
NA,15,TRBV24-1,TRBJ2-5,NA,CATSDPSGQGKTQYF,TGTGCCACCAGTGATCCTTCTGGGCAGGGGAAGACCCAGTACTTC
NA,15,TRBV20-1,TRBJ2-3,TRBD2,CSARGSSGGTDTQYF,TGCAGTGCTAGAGGCTCTAGCGGGGGCACAGATACGCAGTATTTT
NA,15,TRBV29-1,TRBJ2-5,TRBD2,CSVLTGRGLQETQYF,TGCAGCGTCCTAACGGGGAGGGGTCTCCAAGAGACCCAGTACTTC
NA,11,TRBV20-1,TRBJ2-1,NA,CSARGGNEQFF,TGCAGTGCTAGAGGGGGCAATGAGCAGTTCTTC
NA,15,TRBV9,TRBJ2-2,NA,CASSVDPGLTGELFF,TGTGCCAGCAGCGTAGATCCAGGCCTGACCGGGGAGCTGTTTTTT
NA,14,TRBV6-5,TRBJ1-2,NA,CASSFSGVLGGYTF,TGTGCCAGCAGCTTCTCCGGGGTTTTGGGTGGCTACACCTTC
NA,18,TRBV9,TRBJ2-1,NA,CASSVGLAHGGGYNEQFF,TGTGCCAGCAGCGTAGGGTTAGCTCACGGAGGGGGCTACAATGAGCAGTTCTTC
NA,12,TRBV30,TRBJ1-2,NA,CAWSANIYGYTF,TGTGCCTGGAGTGCGAACATCTATGGCTACACCTTC
NA,15,TRBV7-2,TRBJ2-4,NA,CASRAVGDIKNIQYF,TGTGCCAGCAGGGCGGTAGGAGACATCAAAAACATTCAGTACTTC
NA,13,TRBV5-1,TRBJ2-1,NA,CASSLAFFNEQFF,TGCGCCAGCAGCTTAGCCTTCTTCAATGAGCAGTTCTTC
NA,14,TRBV29-1,TRBJ1-5,NA,CSVATGRGDQPQHF,TGCAGCGTCGCTACAGGGAGGGGAGATCAGCCCCAGCATTTT
NA,16,TRBV24-1,TRBJ2-1,NA,CATSDVRDKPYNEQFF,TGTGCCACCAGTGATGTCCGGGACAAACCCTACAATGAGCAGTTCTTC
NA,14,TRBV6-2/TRBV6-3,TRBJ1-5,TRBD1,CASSPDRGQGAQHF,TGTGCCAGCAGCCCAGACAGGGGCCAAGGGGCCCAGCATTTT